The sequence of this TCR beta chain was determined in a study of cytomegalovirus exposure and HLA in healthy donors. This CDR3 has 15 residues. Germline loops: CDR1 MDHEN, CDR2 SYDVKM. With 3 bases clipped from V and 0 bases from J, the junction kept 2 bases outside the gene matches. Worth noting for this clone: Its target is not known.

Primers for the PCR totalled 60 Vbeta and 13 Jbeta. Libraries were prepared by immunoSEQ multiplex PCR; TCRdb keeps only in-frame clonotypes and omits some of them. The profile shows approximately 290,000 clones, under 90% of them singletons. Study-level points and caveats: What TCR beta sequences reportedly achieved was accurate prediction of HLA-A and HLA-B alleles in most subjects.

The chain employs TRBV28 and TRBJ1-3; 7 bases align to TRBD1. The sample taken for sequencing was PBMCs. The clonotype was recovered from a girl between 2 and 10 years old in good health and CMV-seronegative. The CDR3 region has the DNA TGTGCCAGCAGTTTGGACAGGCGCTCTGGAAACACCATATATTTT. This translates into CASSLDRRSGNTIYF.